This TCR beta chain was found in a study of T cells in Graves' hyperthyroidism and ophthalmopathy. There are many counts of this clonotype. The antigen remains undetermined. Amplification of TCR beta CDR3 regions was performed using RNA transcripts as template. When the TCR CDR3 underwent first-round RT-PCR, the HTBI primer set was used. Using its own MiXCR run on the multiplex PCR reads, TCRdb lists one record per CDR3 protein. This table holds some 650,000 distinct CDR3 sequences, about a sixth found once. Trimming removed 6 bases from V and 6 bases from J; junction bases left unmatched: 7. This CDR3 has 14 residues. The study, taken as a whole, reports: Ophthalmopathy was identified by the model a median about 6 months ahead of onset.

The source material was blood. This sequence joins TRBV12-3 or TRBV12-4 and TRBJ2-2; 7 bases agree with TRBD1. This TCR derives from a woman in her forties with Graves' ophthalmopathy. The CDR3 spells CASSRDSSSGELFF. CDR3 nucleotide sequence: TGTGCCAGCAGCCGGGACAGTAGCTCCGGGGAGCTGTTTTTT.